A selection of T cell receptor beta chains follows, all from one sample in a study of neurological immune-mediated disorders. MiXCR, applied by TCRdb to the 5' RACE reads, yields one record per CDR3 protein. Among more than 75,000 distinct CDR3 sequences listed, under 4.5% were seen once. Material for sequencing was PBMCs. Receptor source: a woman aged 50 to 60 with multiple sclerosis. CDR3s include the opening cysteine and the closing phenylalanine or tryptophan. D genes are given only for firm matches. Size is omitted from some rows. Given values are once, few, many or a class for expanded clones.

V: TRBV20-1; D: .; size: many; J: TRBJ2-1; DNA: TGCAGTGCTAGGAGTGGCAGGGGGGAGAATGAGCAGTTCTTC; CDR3: CSARSGRGENEQFF
V: TRBV6-2/TRBV6-3; D: .; size: .; J: TRBJ2-5; DNA: TGTGCCAGCAGGTGGCAATACCAAGAGACCCAGTACTTC; CDR3: CASRWQYQETQYF
V: TRBV6-5; D: .; size: many; J: TRBJ2-7; DNA: TGTGCCAGCAGTCCCCCACGGGACGGCCCGGCCTACGAGCAGTACTTC; CDR3: CASSPPRDGPAYEQYF
V: TRBV20-1; D: .; size: many; J: TRBJ2-1; DNA: TGCAGTGCTAGTGGGCAGGGAGAGCAGTTCTTC; CDR3: CSASGQGEQFF
V: TRBV5-1; D: .; size: few; J: TRBJ2-7; DNA: TGCGCCAGCAGCTTGGGACTACAGGCCCAGGGGAACGAGCAGTACTTC; CDR3: CASSLGLQAQGNEQYF
V: TRBV6-5; D: .; size: many; J: TRBJ1-6; DNA: TGTGCCAGCAGTGCAGGGGACGGCCGCCTCCACTTT; CDR3: CASSAGDGRLHF
V: TRBV9; D: .; size: many; J: TRBJ1-1; DNA: TGTGCCAGCAGCCCCCGGGTCTGGGGGAACACTGAAGCTTTCTTT; CDR3: CASSPRVWGNTEAFF
V: TRBV4-3; D: .; size: many; J: TRBJ2-5; DNA: TGCGCCAGCAGCAAGACAGTAGTCCAAGAGACCCAGTACTTC; CDR3: CASSKTVVQETQYF
V: TRBV5-1; D: .; size: many; J: TRBJ1-2; DNA: TGCGCCAGCAGCTTGTCAGGGGCGGAGGATGGCTACACCTTC; CDR3: CASSLSGAEDGYTF
V: TRBV6-5; D: TRBD1; size: many; J: TRBJ1-2; DNA: TGTGCCAGCAGTTACTCTGATCATCCGGGACAGGGGGCCGATAGCTATGGCTACACCTTC; CDR3: CASSYSDHPGQGADSYGYTF
V: TRBV5-1; D: TRBD2; size: few; J: TRBJ2-5; DNA: TGCGCCAGCAGCCCCCTAGCGGGGGGCCCTCAAGAGACCCAGTACTTC; CDR3: CASSPLAGGPQETQYF
V: TRBV20-1; D: TRBD2; size: many; J: TRBJ2-7; DNA: TGCAGTGCGGACGGGACTAGCGGGGGCCCTTCCTACGAGCAGTACTTC; CDR3: CSADGTSGGPSYEQYF
V: TRBV7-9; D: .; size: many; J: TRBJ1-3; DNA: TGTGCCAGCAAGGGGCCCTCTGGAAACACCATATATTTT; CDR3: CASKGPSGNTIYF
V: TRBV5-8; D: .; size: many; J: TRBJ1-2; DNA: TGTGCCAGCAGCCCCTGGGGTGGGGGATTCATCATTGGCTACACCTTC; CDR3: CASSPWGGGFIIGYTF
V: TRBV12-3/TRBV12-4; D: .; size: many; J: TRBJ1-2; DNA: TGTGCCAGCAGTCCTTCGGACAGTCATGGCTACACCTTC; CDR3: CASSPSDSHGYTF
V: TRBV7-9; D: .; size: many; J: TRBJ2-3; DNA: TGTGCCAGCAATCTAATCGGGGATACGCAGTATTTT; CDR3: CASNLIGDTQYF
V: TRBV7-8; D: .; size: many; J: TRBJ1-5; DNA: TGTGCCAGCAGCGTAGGAGGGGGGTTGGGCAATCAGCCCCAGCATTTT; CDR3: CASSVGGGLGNQPQHF
V: TRBV28; D: .; size: many; J: TRBJ1-6; DNA: TGTGCCAGCAGTTCTCGACGGGATAATTCACCCCTCCACTTT; CDR3: CASSSRRDNSPLHF
V: TRBV15; D: .; size: many; J: TRBJ2-4; DNA: TGTGCCACCAGCAGAGATTTAGCAGGGGCGAAGAAAAACATTCAGTACTTC; CDR3: CATSRDLAGAKKNIQYF
V: TRBV5-1; D: .; size: many; J: TRBJ1-2; DNA: TGCGCCAGCAGCCCCGGCGGGGGGGTGAATGGCTACACCTTC; CDR3: CASSPGGGVNGYTF
V: TRBV20-1; D: .; size: many; J: TRBJ2-7; DNA: TGCAGTGCTAGGGGCTGGGGCCGCTACGAGCAGTACTTC; CDR3: CSARGWGRYEQYF
V: TRBV12-3/TRBV12-4; D: .; size: many; J: TRBJ1-1; DNA: TGTGCCAGCAGTTTGGGTTTGACTTTCTTT; CDR3: CASSLGLTFF
V: TRBV9; D: TRBD2; size: many; J: TRBJ2-1; DNA: TGTGCCAGCAGCGAAGCGGGGGGTCCGTACAATGAGCAGTTCTTC; CDR3: CASSEAGGPYNEQFF
V: TRBV28; D: TRBD1; size: many; J: TRBJ2-2; DNA: TGTGCCAGCAATCCTCCTAGGGGACAGGGCAACACCGGGGAGCTGTTTTTT; CDR3: CASNPPRGQGNTGELFF
V: TRBV13; D: .; size: many; J: TRBJ1-1; DNA: TGTGCCAGCAGCTTAGGAAGCAATTATCTGGCCAGAAACACTGAAGCTTTCTTT; CDR3: CASSLGSNYLARNTEAFF
V: TRBV9; D: TRBD2; size: many; J: TRBJ2-3; DNA: TGTGCCAGCAGGTCGGGGGGTTCTAGCGCAGATACGCAGTATTTT; CDR3: CASRSGGSSADTQYF
V: TRBV3-1; D: .; size: many; J: TRBJ1-4; DNA: TGTGCCAGCAGCCAAACGAGCATGGGAGAAAAACTGTTTTTT; CDR3: CASSQTSMGEKLFF
V: TRBV10-3; D: .; size: many; J: TRBJ2-5; DNA: TGTGCCATCAGTGAACTAGCAGGGGAGACCCAGTACTTC; CDR3: CAISELAGETQYF
V: TRBV10-3; D: TRBD1; size: few; J: TRBJ1-5; DNA: TGTGCCATCAGTGAGAACCGGGACAGGGGCTCGGGTAAGACCCAGAATTTT; CDR3: CAISENRDRGSGKTQNF
V: TRBV7-2; D: TRBD2; size: many; J: TRBJ2-7; DNA: TGTGCCAGCAGCTCCACTAGCGGTATCAACGAGCAGTACTTC; CDR3: CASSSTSGINEQYF
V: TRBV20-1; D: .; size: many; J: TRBJ2-3; DNA: TGCAGTGCTAGTTGGGGGTCTAGCACAGATACGCAGTATTTT; CDR3: CSASWGSSTDTQYF
V: TRBV24-1; D: .; size: many; J: TRBJ2-3; DNA: TGTGCCACCAGTGATCCCGGGGCCCTACCCGGACGCACAGATACGCAGTATTTT; CDR3: CATSDPGALPGRTDTQYF
V: TRBV20-1; D: TRBD1; size: many; J: TRBJ1-6; DNA: TGCAGTGCTAGAAGACGGGACAGCCAATCACCCCTCCACTTT; CDR3: CSARRRDSQSPLHF
V: TRBV7-2; D: .; size: many; J: TRBJ2-3; DNA: TGTGCCAGCAGCTTAGTGTTTTTGGATACGCAGTATTTT; CDR3: CASSLVFLDTQYF
V: TRBV7-3; D: .; size: many; J: TRBJ1-5; DNA: TGTGCCAGCAAGCCTCAGGTCATGAGCCGAAATAGCAATCAGCCCCAGCATTTT; CDR3: CASKPQVMSRNSNQPQHF
V: TRBV20-1; D: TRBD1; size: many; J: TRBJ1-5; DNA: TGCAGTGCCACGCCGGGACAGGGATCTTATAGCAATCAGCCCCAGCATTTT; CDR3: CSATPGQGSYSNQPQHF
V: TRBV7-2; D: .; size: many; J: TRBJ1-1; DNA: TGTGCCAGCAGCATCGCGCGGGTTGAAGCTTTCTTT; CDR3: CASSIARVEAFF
V: TRBV7-6; D: .; size: few; J: TRBJ2-7; DNA: TGTGCCAGCAGCTCATCCTCCGACCTCCCCTACGAGCAGTACTTC; CDR3: CASSSSSDLPYEQYF
V: TRBV7-2; D: .; size: .; J: TRBJ2-3; DNA: TGTGCCAGCAGCTTAGATGGGGGGGATACGCAGTATTTT; CDR3: CASSLDGGDTQYF
V: TRBV12-3/TRBV12-4; D: TRBD1; size: many; J: TRBJ1-6; DNA: TGTGCCAGCAGTTTCACAGGGGGGAATTCACCCCTCCACTTT; CDR3: CASSFTGGNSPLHF
V: TRBV20-1; D: TRBD2; size: many; J: TRBJ2-5; DNA: TGCAGTGCTAGAGATGGAGCGGGGCCATACCAAGAGACCCAGTACTTC; CDR3: CSARDGAGPYQETQYF
V: TRBV12-3/TRBV12-4; D: .; size: many; J: TRBJ2-1; DNA: TGTGCCAGCAGTTTGGGTGGGGGGCCGTTCTCCTACAATGAGCAGTTCTTC; CDR3: CASSLGGGPFSYNEQFF
V: TRBV27; D: TRBD2; size: many; J: TRBJ2-7; DNA: TGTGCCAGCAGTGACGGGGGGACCTACGAGCAGTACTTC; CDR3: CASSDGGTYEQYF
V: TRBV6-2/TRBV6-3; D: TRBD1; size: many; J: TRBJ1-1; DNA: TGTGCCAGCAGTTTGACAGGGGTGGGGACTGAAGCTTTCTTT; CDR3: CASSLTGVGTEAFF
V: TRBV7-8; D: .; size: many; J: TRBJ2-1; DNA: TGTGCCAGCAGCTTAACCGGGCGTGGTGAGCAGTTCTTC; CDR3: CASSLTGRGEQFF
V: TRBV6-2/TRBV6-3; D: .; size: many; J: TRBJ1-5; DNA: TGTGCCACCCTTAAATGGTCCGGGCCATGGAGCAATCAGCCCCAGCATTTT; CDR3: CATLKWSGPWSNQPQHF
V: TRBV9; D: TRBD2; size: many; J: TRBJ2-7; DNA: TGTGCCAGCAGCGCTAGCGGGAACACCTACGAGCAGTACTTC; CDR3: CASSASGNTYEQYF
V: TRBV7-6; D: .; size: .; J: TRBJ1-1; DNA: TGTGCCAGCAGCAGAAAGGGTACAGCTGAAGCTTTCTTT; CDR3: CASSRKGTAEAFF
V: TRBV7-9; D: TRBD1; size: many; J: TRBJ2-4; DNA: TGTGCCAGCAGCTGGGGACAGGGGGCCCAAAACATTCAGTACTTC; CDR3: CASSWGQGAQNIQYF
V: TRBV4-3; D: .; size: many; J: TRBJ2-2; DNA: TGCGCCAGCAGCCAATTTTTCCCCGGGTACACCGGGGAGCTGTTTTTT; CDR3: CASSQFFPGYTGELFF
V: TRBV18; D: .; size: .; J: TRBJ2-1; DNA: TGTGCCAGCTCAGGGGATAGGAATGAGCAGTTCTTC; CDR3: CASSGDRNEQFF
V: TRBV21-1; D: .; size: many; J: TRBJ2-7; DNA: TGCGACTGCCCTTGGGGGGCCAAGGGACCTTACTACGAGCAGTACTTC; CDR3: CDCPWGAKGPYYEQYF
V: TRBV20-1; D: TRBD1; size: many; J: TRBJ1-2; DNA: TGCAGTGCTAGGCGGACGACAGGGGGACCTTATGGCTACACCTTC; CDR3: CSARRTTGGPYGYTF
V: TRBV9; D: .; size: many; J: TRBJ1-4; DNA: TGTGCCAGCAGCCCACTACCCGGGACACGTAATGAAAAACTGTTTTTT; CDR3: CASSPLPGTRNEKLFF
V: TRBV5-1; D: TRBD1; size: many; J: TRBJ2-7; DNA: TGCGCCAGCAGCCATGGACAGGGCTCCTACGAGCAGTACTTC; CDR3: CASSHGQGSYEQYF